This record covers a single T cell receptor (beta chain). This sample was taken from a study of shared clonotypes between healthy human individuals. The germline V gene has CDR1 SEHNR and CDR2 FQNEAQ (reference sequence). The CDR3 is 16 residues long. Losses at the gene ends were 4 bases for V and 0 bases for J; bases not matched to a gene: 9. Selected positively for CCR7 and CD45RO-negative, naive CD8 cells excluded terminally differentiated effector memory CD45RA+ cells. For sorted subsets, 200 ng DNA per replicate equaled 33,000 or so T cell genomes. Using immunoSEQ multiplex PCR, the repertoire was profiled, and TCRdb retains in-frame clones only, with some absent. The profile shows about 2 million clones, approximately 95% of them singletons.

This clonotype originated in a young man in good health. The chain recombines TRBV7-9 with TRBJ2-7; 7 positions match TRBD2. Sequencing input: naive CD8+ T cells sorted from blood. As DNA, the CDR3 is TGTGCCAGCAGCTCAGTCGCGGGGGTCGACTCCTACGAGCAGTACTTC. Translated, it gives CASSSVAGVDSYEQYF.